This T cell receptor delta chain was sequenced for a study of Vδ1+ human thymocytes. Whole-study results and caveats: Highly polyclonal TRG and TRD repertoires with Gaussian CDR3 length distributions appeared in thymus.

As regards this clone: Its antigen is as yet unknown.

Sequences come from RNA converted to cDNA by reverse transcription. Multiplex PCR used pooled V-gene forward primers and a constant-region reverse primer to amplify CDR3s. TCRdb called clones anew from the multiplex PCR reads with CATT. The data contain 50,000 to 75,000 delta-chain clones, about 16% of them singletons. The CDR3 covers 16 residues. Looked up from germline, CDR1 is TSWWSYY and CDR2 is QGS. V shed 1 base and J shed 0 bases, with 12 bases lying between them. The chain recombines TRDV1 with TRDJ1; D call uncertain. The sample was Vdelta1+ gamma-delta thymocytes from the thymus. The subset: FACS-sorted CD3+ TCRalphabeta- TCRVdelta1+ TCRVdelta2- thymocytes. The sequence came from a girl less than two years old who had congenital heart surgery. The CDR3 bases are TGTGCTCTTGGGGAACCTATGGGAGAGTACACCGATAAACTCATCTTT. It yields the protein CALGEPMGEYTDKLIF.